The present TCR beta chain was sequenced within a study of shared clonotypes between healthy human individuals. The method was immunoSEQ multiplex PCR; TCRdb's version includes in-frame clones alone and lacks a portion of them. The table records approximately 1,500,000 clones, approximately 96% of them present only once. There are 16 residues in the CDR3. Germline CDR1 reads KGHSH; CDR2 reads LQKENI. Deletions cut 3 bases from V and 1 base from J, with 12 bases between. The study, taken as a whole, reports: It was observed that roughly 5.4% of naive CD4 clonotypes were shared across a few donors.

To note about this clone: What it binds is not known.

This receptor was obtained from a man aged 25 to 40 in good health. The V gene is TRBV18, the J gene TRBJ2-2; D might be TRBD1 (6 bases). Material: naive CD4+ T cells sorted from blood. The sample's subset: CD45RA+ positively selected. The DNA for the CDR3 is TGTGCCAGCTCACCCTTGGACAGAATGAACACCGGGGAGCTGTTTTTT. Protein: CASSPLDRMNTGELFF.